This T cell receptor (beta chain) was captured by sequencing in a study of T-cell memory formation after mild COVID-19. Across the whole study: TCR clusters largely stayed donor specific.

Using its own MiXCR run on the 5' RACE reads, TCRdb lists one record per CDR3 protein. Among fewer than 350,000 distinct CDR3 sequences, about a sixth were seen once, and the ten largest hold 20% to 25%. Concerning this clonotype: The antigen remains undetermined.

Study-level points and caveats: Contracting clones from day 15 to 85 had balanced CD4/CD8; later expanders favoured CD4+. Contracting CD4+ clones sat mainly in CM and EM; CD8+ in EMRA. Pre-infection memory already had some responding clones, implying cross-reactive memory joined.

The trim removed 2 bases at V and 10 bases at J, leaving 9 bases unmatched. Germline loops: CDR1 KGHSH, CDR2 LQKENI. The CDR3 is made up of 14 amino acids. The sample taken for sequencing was PBMCs or a T cell subset sorted from them (not recorded which). V is TRBV18 and J is TRBJ1-1, with TRBD1 identical over 8 bases. The receptor comes from a man aged 18 to 35 who had mild COVID-19 (a few samples of this study predate the infection). Cell type and time point are not known. This CDR3 is CASSPMDRVGVAFF. The CDR3 coding sequence is TGTGCCAGCTCACCAATGGACAGGGTCGGGGTAGCTTTCTTT.